Listed below are T cell receptor beta chains from one sample, sequenced in a study of STAT3 mutations in large granular lymphocyte leukemia. This table comes from immunoSEQ multiplex PCR, and its TCRdb copy is limited to in-frame clones, with some not included. The sample contains more than 10,000 clones, roughly 85% of which appear only once. The material sequenced was PBMCs. These receptors came from a human donor with T large granular lymphocyte leukemia. Some clones in this sample may be carry-over from other donors' samples. Each CDR3 is given with its conserved first and last residue. The order of the fields is D gene, V gene, clone size, J gene, CDR3 DNA, CDR3 protein. A D gene is named only where the DNA matches it firmly. A row's size may be missing; if present it is once, few, many or a size class.

D gene: .; V gene: TRBV2; clone size: .; J gene: TRBJ2-5; CDR3 DNA: TGTGCCAGCAGAGTAGGAGGGCAGACCCAGTACTTC; CDR3 protein: CASRVGGQTQYF
D gene: .; V gene: TRBV28; clone size: .; J gene: TRBJ1-4; CDR3 DNA: TGTGCCAGCAGTTTAGTTGGCGTGCAAAAACTGTTTTTT; CDR3 protein: CASSLVGVQKLFF
D gene: .; V gene: TRBV28; clone size: .; J gene: TRBJ1-1; CDR3 DNA: TGTGCCAGCAGTCGACCGTCCGGGGTGAACACTGAAGCTTTCTTT; CDR3 protein: CASSRPSGVNTEAFF
D gene: .; V gene: TRBV28; clone size: once; J gene: TRBJ2-7; CDR3 DNA: TGTGCCAGCAGTTCCGGGGCGTTTACCTCCTACGAGCAGTACTTC; CDR3 protein: CASSSGAFTSYEQYF
D gene: TRBD1; V gene: TRBV5-1; clone size: .; J gene: TRBJ1-2; CDR3 DNA: TGCGCCAGCAGCTTCGGACAGGGGCTCACTAACTATGGCTACACCTTC; CDR3 protein: CASSFGQGLTNYGYTF
D gene: TRBD1; V gene: TRBV6-1; clone size: .; J gene: TRBJ1-6; CDR3 DNA: TGTGCCAGCAGTGTACAGGGGGCGGGTAATTCACCCCTCCACTTT; CDR3 protein: CASSVQGAGNSPLHF
D gene: TRBD1; V gene: TRBV7-6; clone size: .; J gene: TRBJ2-1; CDR3 DNA: TGTGCCAGCAGCACCAAGACAGGGAACAATGAGCAGTTCTTC; CDR3 protein: CASSTKTGNNEQFF
D gene: .; V gene: TRBV19; clone size: .; J gene: TRBJ2-1; CDR3 DNA: TGTGCCAGTAGTAGAGCCGAAACCCGTCAGTTCTTC; CDR3 protein: CASSRAETRQFF
D gene: TRBD1; V gene: TRBV10-3; clone size: .; J gene: TRBJ1-1; CDR3 DNA: TGTGCCATCAGTGAGCTCGGACAGGAGAAGACCACTGAAGCTTTCTTT; CDR3 protein: CAISELGQEKTTEAFF
D gene: .; V gene: TRBV6-6; clone size: .; J gene: TRBJ1-1; CDR3 DNA: TGTGCCAGCAGTTTGACACCGAACACTGAAGCTTTCTTT; CDR3 protein: CASSLTPNTEAFF
D gene: .; V gene: TRBV28; clone size: .; J gene: TRBJ2-3; CDR3 DNA: TGTGCCAGCAGATCCTCTAGCACAGATACGCAGTATTTT; CDR3 protein: CASRSSSTDTQYF
D gene: .; V gene: TRBV27; clone size: .; J gene: TRBJ2-7; CDR3 DNA: TGTGCCAGCAGTTTTGGGACGGGACTTATTTGGGAGCAGTACTTC; CDR3 protein: CASSFGTGLIWEQYF
D gene: .; V gene: TRBV6-6; clone size: .; J gene: TRBJ1-5; CDR3 DNA: TGTGCCAGCAGTTACTCTAGGGGGAGAGATCAGCCCCAGCATTTT; CDR3 protein: CASSYSRGRDQPQHF
D gene: .; V gene: TRBV28; clone size: .; J gene: TRBJ1-3; CDR3 DNA: TGTGCCAGCACCCGGGCCAACGTCTGGATATATTTT; CDR3 protein: CASTRANVWIYF
D gene: TRBD1; V gene: TRBV18; clone size: .; J gene: TRBJ1-5; CDR3 DNA: TGTGCCAGCTCACCACCGGGACAGCGAAAGCATTTT; CDR3 protein: CASSPPGQRKHF
D gene: TRBD1; V gene: TRBV5-1; clone size: .; J gene: TRBJ1-6; CDR3 DNA: TGCGCCAGCAGCTCGACAGGGGTAGGCAACTCACCCCTCCACTTT; CDR3 protein: CASSSTGVGNSPLHF
D gene: .; V gene: TRBV5-4; clone size: .; J gene: TRBJ2-3; CDR3 DNA: TGTGCCAGCAGGGAGGGGGGCACAGATACGCAGTATTTT; CDR3 protein: CASREGGTDTQYF
D gene: TRBD2; V gene: TRBV5-4; clone size: .; J gene: TRBJ2-2; CDR3 DNA: TGTGCCAGCAGCTTTGGACTAGCGAAGAACACCGGGGAGCTGTTTTTT; CDR3 protein: CASSFGLAKNTGELFF
D gene: .; V gene: TRBV5-1; clone size: .; J gene: TRBJ1-1; CDR3 DNA: TGCGCCAGCAGCCGGGAGTCTGTGGGGACTGAAGCTTTCTTT; CDR3 protein: CASSRESVGTEAFF